The 6 T cell receptor beta chains given below trace back to one sample, sequenced in a study of technical replicates of blood from a few donors. Measured with immunoSEQ multiplex PCR; TCRdb has only the in-frame clones, and not every one. The sample carries tens of thousands of clones, around 95% recorded once. Sequencing was done on a sample of T cells isolated from PBMCs. The receptors were sampled from a human donor in good health.

This chain uses TRBV11-1 with TRBJ2-2, with 7 bases lining up with TRBD2. Germline CDR1 is SGHAT and CDR2 is FQDESV (reference sequence). This CDR3 region has 13 residues. The J segment lost 6 bases and the V segment lost 7 bases, leaving 5 bases of the junction unmatched. The CDR3 protein is CASNSRGAGELFF. The CDR3 DNA is TGTGCCAGCAATTCACGGGGGGCCGGGGAGCTGTTTTTT.

The chain has TRBV11-2 and TRBJ2-3; 9 bases agree with TRBD2. V dropped 2 bases and J dropped 2; count of bases not matched to a gene: 2. The CDR3 is 15 amino acids. Germline V CDR1 and CDR2: SGHAT, FQNNGV. CDR3 residues: CASSLLAGSTDTQYF. The CDR3 DNA reads as TGTGCCAGCAGCTTACTAGCGGGGTCCACAGATACGCAGTATTTT.

The chain recombines TRBV10-3 with TRBJ2-7, with D maybe TRBD2 (6 bases). Germline CDR1 and CDR2: ENHRY and SYGVKD. V lost 6 bases and J lost 6, with 9 bases in between. The CDR3 consists of 11 residues. The CDR3 loop reads CAIRGEVEQYF. CDR3 bases: TGTGCCATCAGGGGGGAGGTCGAGCAGTACTTC.

In this sample, this clone turned up once. This sequence joins TRBV6-5 and TRBJ1-6; D is perhaps TRBD1 (6 bases). Germline V gene sequence: CDR1 MNHEY, CDR2 SVGAGI. Trimming removed 2 bases from V and 4 bases from J, with 9 bases in between. CDR3 length equals 15 residues. The CDR3 coding sequence is TGTGCCAGCAGTTACCAAGGACAGTATAATTCACCCCTCCACTTT. Its protein is CASSYQGQYNSPLHF.

The chain links TRBV19 to TRBJ2-7, with D tentatively TRBD1 (5 bases). Trimming removed 1 base from V and 9 bases from J, with 10 bases in between. The CDR3 loop spans 12 amino acids. Germline values: CDR1 LNHDA, CDR2 SQIVND (reference sequence). The chain's CDR3 is CASSIVDSPQYF. Here the CDR3 DNA reads TGTGCCAGTAGTATAGTCGACAGCCCGCAGTACTTC.

The rearrangement joins TRBV30 to TRBJ1-2; D not resolved. Germline CDR1 reads GTSNPN; CDR2 reads SVGIG (reference sequence). Trimming cost V 5 bases and J 6 bases, with 10 bases left between them. The CDR3 totals 11 residues. The CDR3 nucleotides are TGTGCCTGGTCCATTCATCATGGCTACACCTTC. Its translation: CAWSIHHGYTF.